Shown below are 10 T cell receptor beta chains from a single sample sequenced in a study of blood T cells in healthy people across ages. The use of a sample-barcoded 5' primer and a J-beta primer mix characterized a second PCR of 7 to 11 cycles. MiXCR was run by TCRdb on the 5' RACE reads, yielding one entry per CDR3 protein. The sample contains over 1,300,000 distinct CDR3 sequences, 45% to 70% of which appear only once. Sequenced input: blood. All receptors come from a man in his late teens or twenties in good health.

This chain connects TRBV28 to TRBJ2-7; D perhaps matches TRBD1 (5 bases). The CDR3 totals 15 residues. Trimming took off 2 bases at V and 0 bases at J, with 11 bases between the two ends. Per the germline V gene, CDR1 is MDHEN and CDR2 is SYDVKM. For the CDR3, the DNA is TGTGCCAGCAGTTTACCACAGGAAAGCTCCTACGAGCAGTACTTC. Its protein product is CASSLPQESSYEQYF.

Note on this clonotype: Compared with germline, one end of the junction differs, possibly owing to a read error. The V call is TRBV9, the J call TRBJ2-1; D possibly corresponds to TRBD2 (7 bases). Germline V lookup: CDR1 SGDLS, CDR2 YYNGEE. The length of the CDR3 is 16 residues. CDR3 amino acids: CANSSLRGANIGEQFF. The CDR3 region has the DNA TGTGCCAACAGCAGTCTTCGGGGGGCCAATATTGGTGAGCAGTTCTTC.

The chain has TRBV2 and TRBJ1-1; TRBD1 matches at 12 bases. In germline, CDR1 is SNHLY, CDR2 FYNNEI. The CDR3 sequence is 15 residues long. V lost 10 bases, J lost 3 bases, and 9 bases stayed unmatched. The CDR3 nucleotides read TGTGCCAACGCACCGGGACAGGGGGCACACACTGAAGCTTTCTTT. It is translated as CANAPGQGAHTEAFF.

The V and J genes are TRBV9 and TRBJ2-5; no definite D call. Judging by the DNA end, TRBJ2-7 fits better; the J call may be wrong. Germline lookup yields CDR1 SGDLS and CDR2 YYNGEE. This CDR3 has 15 residues. In DNA form, the CDR3 reads TGTGCCAGCAGCGTGTTGAAAAGGGAAATTTACGAGCAGTACTTC. It specifies CASSVLKREIYEQYF.

Only a few counts were recorded for this clonotype. V usage is TRBV29-1 and J usage is TRBJ1-2, with D tentatively TRBD1 (5 bases). This CDR3 is 13 amino acids long. V gave up 4 bases and J gave up 7 bases, with 16 bases separating them. CDR1 is SQVTM and CDR2 is ANQGSEA in the germline V gene. CDR3 nucleotide sequence: TGCAGCGTTGGCGACAGTTTCTTAGGTGGCTACACCTTC. Its protein product is CSVGDSFLGGYTF.

The V and J genes are TRBV6-6 and TRBJ1-5; D unresolved. The CDR3 spans 16 residues. Germline loops: CDR1 MNHNY, CDR2 SVGAGI (reference sequence). Trimming removed 0 bases from V and 1 base from J, with 10 bases in between. In DNA form, the CDR3 reads TGTGCCAGCAGTTACTCGATAGGTGAGAGCAATCAGCCCCAGCATTTT. Protein: CASSYSIGESNQPQHF.

The chain combines TRBV9 with TRBJ2-4; tentative D call: TRBD2 (6 bases). This CDR3 contains 15 residues. The germline V gene encodes CDR1 SGDLS and CDR2 YYNGEE. V lost 3 bases and J lost 1, with 11 bases in between. The CDR3 here is CASSAGGTAKNIQYF. The DNA of the CDR3 is TGTGCCAGCAGCGCTGGGGGGACGGCCAAAAACATTCAGTACTTC.

This chain joins TRBV20-1 and TRBJ2-3, with 7 bases that match TRBD2. This CDR3 has 13 amino acids. The germline V gene has CDR1 DFQATT and CDR2 SNEGSKA (reference sequence). The V and J ends lost 4 bases and 4 bases, in that order; junction bases with no gene match: 5. In DNA, the CDR3 is TGCAGTGCTAAGGCGGGAGCGGCAGATACGCAGTATTTT. Translating gives CSAKAGAADTQYF.

The chain uses TRBV27 and TRBJ1-6; D uncertain. CDR1 and CDR2 from the germline V gene are MNHEY and SMNVEV (reference sequence). The CDR3 covers 13 residues. Trimming removed 6 bases at V and 9 bases at J, with 12 bases between. CDR3 DNA: TGTGCCAGCAGGCCCAGCGGCGGTTCACCCCTCCACTTT. This encodes CASRPSGGSPLHF.

The chain recombines TRBV20-1 with TRBJ2-1; TRBD1 or TRBD2 may be the D gene (5 bases each). Germline CDR1 reads DFQATT; CDR2 reads SNEGSKA (reference sequence). V lost 2 bases to trimming and J lost 7 bases, with 18 bases between them. This CDR3 spans 15 amino acids. As DNA, the CDR3 is TGCAGTGCTAGAACCATGTCGGGGCCGCTGAATGAGCAGTTCTTC. Its protein product is CSARTMSGPLNEQFF.